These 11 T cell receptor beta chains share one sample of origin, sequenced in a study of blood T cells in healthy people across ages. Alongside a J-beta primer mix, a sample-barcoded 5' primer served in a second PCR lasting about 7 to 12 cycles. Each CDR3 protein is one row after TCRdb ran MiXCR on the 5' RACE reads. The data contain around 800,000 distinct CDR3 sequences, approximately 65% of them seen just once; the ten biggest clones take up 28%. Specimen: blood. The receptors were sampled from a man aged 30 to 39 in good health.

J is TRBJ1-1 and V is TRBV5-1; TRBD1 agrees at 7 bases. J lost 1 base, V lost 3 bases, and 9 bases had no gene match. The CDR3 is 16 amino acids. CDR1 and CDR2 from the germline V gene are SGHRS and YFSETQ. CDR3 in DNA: TGCGCCAGCAGCTCGACAGGGAGAGAGGAGAACACTGAAGCTTTCTTT. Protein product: CASSSTGREENTEAFF.

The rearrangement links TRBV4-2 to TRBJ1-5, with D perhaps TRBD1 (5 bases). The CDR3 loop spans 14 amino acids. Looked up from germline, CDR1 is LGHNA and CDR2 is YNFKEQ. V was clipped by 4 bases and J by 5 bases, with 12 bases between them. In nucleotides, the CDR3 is TGTGCCAGCAGCCTAACGCAGGGAGATCAGCCCCAGCATTTT. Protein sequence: CASSLTQGDQPQHF.

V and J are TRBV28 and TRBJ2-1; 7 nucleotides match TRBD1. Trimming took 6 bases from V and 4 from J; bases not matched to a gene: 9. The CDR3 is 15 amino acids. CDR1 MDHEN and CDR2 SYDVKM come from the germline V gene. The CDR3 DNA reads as TGTGCCAGCAGCTTTAGGGGGCGCCGGTACAATGAGCAGTTCTTC. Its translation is CASSFRGRRYNEQFF.

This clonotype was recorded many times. The CDR3 loop reads CASSPGTSGDEQFF. In DNA form, the CDR3 reads TGTGCCAGCAGTCCAGGGACTAGCGGGGATGAGCAGTTCTTC. This chain joins TRBV12-3 or TRBV12-4 and TRBJ2-1; 13 bases align to TRBD2. The CDR3 is 14 residues long. The ends lost 5 bases at V and 8 bases at J; junction bases unmatched: 3.

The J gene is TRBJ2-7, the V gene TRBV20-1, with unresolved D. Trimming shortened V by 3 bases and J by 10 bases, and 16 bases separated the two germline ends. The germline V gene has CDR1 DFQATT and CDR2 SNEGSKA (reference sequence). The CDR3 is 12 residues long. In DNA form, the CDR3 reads TGCAGTGCTAGTTTGGCCCCCGGTACCCAGTACTTC. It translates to CSASLAPGTQYF.

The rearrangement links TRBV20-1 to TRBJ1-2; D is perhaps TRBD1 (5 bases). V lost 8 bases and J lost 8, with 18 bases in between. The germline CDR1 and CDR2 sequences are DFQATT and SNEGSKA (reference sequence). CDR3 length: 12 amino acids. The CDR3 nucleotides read TGCAGTCACCAACACCCGGGACGGGGCTACACCTTC. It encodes CSHQHPGRGYTF.

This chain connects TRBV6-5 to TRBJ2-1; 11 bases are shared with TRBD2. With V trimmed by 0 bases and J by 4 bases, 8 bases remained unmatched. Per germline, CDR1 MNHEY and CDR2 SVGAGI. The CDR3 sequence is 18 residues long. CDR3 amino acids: CASSYSSPSGGIYNEQFF. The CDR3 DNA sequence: TGTGCCAGCAGTTACTCGTCCCCTAGCGGGGGGATTTACAATGAGCAGTTCTTC.

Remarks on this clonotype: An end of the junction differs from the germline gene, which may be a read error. CDR3 protein: CASSVASGGLGEQFF. The CDR3 DNA follows: TGTGCCAGCAGCGTAGCTAGCGGGGGGCTCGGTGAGCAGTTCTTC. This chain joins TRBV7-7 and TRBJ2-1, with TRBD2 identical over 11 bases. CDR1 is SSHAT and CDR2 is FNYEAQ in the germline V gene (reference sequence). The CDR3 covers 15 residues.

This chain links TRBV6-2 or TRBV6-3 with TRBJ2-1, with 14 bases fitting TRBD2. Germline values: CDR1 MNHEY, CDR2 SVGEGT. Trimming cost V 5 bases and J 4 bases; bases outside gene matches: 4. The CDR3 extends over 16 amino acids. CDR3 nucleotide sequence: TGTGCCAGCAGTCGACTAGCGGGGGGGCGTTACAATGAGCAGTTCTTC. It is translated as CASSRLAGGRYNEQFF.

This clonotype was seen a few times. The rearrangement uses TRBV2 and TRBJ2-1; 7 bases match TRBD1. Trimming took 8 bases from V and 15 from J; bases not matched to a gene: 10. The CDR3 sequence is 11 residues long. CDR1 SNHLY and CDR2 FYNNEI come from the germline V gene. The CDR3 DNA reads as TGTGCCAGCGACAGGGAGTCCCCCCCGTTCTTC. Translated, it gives CASDRESPPFF.

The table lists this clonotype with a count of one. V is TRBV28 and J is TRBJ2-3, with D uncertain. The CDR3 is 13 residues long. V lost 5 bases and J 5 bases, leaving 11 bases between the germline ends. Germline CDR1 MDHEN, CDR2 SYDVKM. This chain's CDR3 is CASSGSWLDTQYF. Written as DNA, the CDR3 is TGTGCCAGCAGTGGGTCTTGGCTAGATACGCAGTATTTT. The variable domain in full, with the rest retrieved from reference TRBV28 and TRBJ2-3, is DVKVTQSSRYLVKRTGEKVFLECVQDMDHENMFWYRQDPGLGLRLIYFSYDVKMKEKGDIPEGYSVSREKKERFSLILESASTNQTSMYLCASSGSWLDTQYFGPGTRLTVL.